These 31 T cell receptor beta chains share one sample of origin, sequenced in a study of CD8 T cells in Susac syndrome. With random hexamers, about 0.45 to 1 ug RNA was reverse transcribed. Each CDR3 protein is one row after TCRdb ran MiXCR on the immunoSEQ multiplex PCR reads. The top ten hold under 0.095% of the sample, which has 140,000 or so distinct CDR3 sequences, around 94% seen once. The sample comprised CD4+ T cells from PBMCs. The receptors here all came from a human donor in good health.

This CDR3 reads CATSDLRAVYNEQFF. In nucleotides, the CDR3 is TGTGCCACCAGTGATTTGCGGGCAGTGTACAATGAGCAGTTCTTC. The genes are TRBV24-1 and TRBJ2-1, with unresolved D. Deletions cut 0 bases from V and 4 bases from J, with 9 bases between. CDR1 and CDR2 from the germline V gene are KGHDR and SFDVKD. The CDR3 length is 15 residues.

The V gene is TRBV29-1, the J gene TRBJ1-4, with D unclear. The germline gives CDR1 SQVTM, CDR2 ANQGSEA. Trimming took 7 bases from V and 3 from J, leaving 12 bases between them. This CDR3 region has 13 residues. CDR3 residues: CSGQTVANEKLFF. The CDR3 DNA reads as TGCAGCGGGCAAACAGTAGCTAATGAAAAACTGTTTTTT.

In this sample, this clonotype turned up a few times. This chain joins TRBV12-3 or TRBV12-4 and TRBJ2-7; D is tentatively TRBD1 or TRBD2 (5 bases each). This CDR3 has 14 residues. V dropped 5 bases and J dropped 2 bases, with 13 bases sitting between them. The CDR3 is CASSLGTVTYEQYF. In DNA, the CDR3 is TGTGCCAGCAGTCTCGGGACGGTTACCTACGAGCAGTACTTC.

V gene TRBV7-8 combines with J gene TRBJ2-7; no reliable D call. Germline V gene lookup returns CDR1 SGHVS and CDR2 FQNEAQ. The CDR3 consists of 14 residues. V gave up 1 base and J gave up 0 bases, with 7 bases separating them. CDR3 sequence reads: CASSLGGTSYEQYF. For the CDR3, the DNA is TGTGCCAGCAGCTTAGGGGGTACCTCCTACGAGCAGTACTTC.

The chain recombines TRBV7-3 with TRBJ1-2; no reliable D call. Germline CDR1 SGHTA, CDR2 FQGTGA. Trimming shortened V by 4 bases and J by 4 bases, and 4 bases separated the two germline ends. CDR3 length equals 11 residues. CDR3 region: CASSSGYGYTF. The DNA for the CDR3 is TGTGCCAGCAGCTCGGGCTATGGCTACACCTTC.

The chain links TRBV2 to TRBJ1-2; D unclear. V was pared by 3 bases and J by 8 bases, with 13 bases between. CDR3 size: 13 residues. Germline CDR1 is SNHLY and CDR2 is FYNNEI. In DNA, the CDR3 is TGTGCCAGCAGTGACAGACCTCCCTGGGGCTACACCTTC. Translated: CASSDRPPWGYTF.

This clonotype turned up a few times. V usage is TRBV29-1 and J usage is TRBJ2-7; possibly TRBD1 or TRBD2 for D (5 bases each). The CDR3 sequence is 12 residues long. CDR1 and CDR2 (germline): SQVTM, ANQGSEA. Between the trimmed V and J ends, which lost 6 bases and 2 bases, there was a span of 11 bases. CDR3 DNA: TGCAGCGTCTCGGGACGAGCCTACGAGCAGTACTTC. This sequence encodes CSVSGRAYEQYF.

As DNA, the CDR3 is TGTGCCAGCAGGTTTGAGGTGTGGGGAGATACGCAGTATTTT. This codes for CASRFEVWGDTQYF. The chain combines TRBV6-6 with TRBJ2-3; D not resolved. Trimming cost V 6 bases and J 5 bases, with 15 bases left between them. Germline V CDR1 and CDR2: MNHNY, SVGAGI (reference sequence). The CDR3 is 14 residues long.

This chain joins TRBV29-1 and TRBJ2-7, with D perhaps matching TRBD2 (6 bases). The V gene lost 6 bases and the J gene lost 10 bases, with 16 bases spanning the gap. The germline gives CDR1 SQVTM, CDR2 ANQGSEA. The CDR3 is 11 amino acids. In DNA, the CDR3 is TGCAGCGTCGGGACTCTACAAGAACAGTACTTC. Encoded protein: CSVGTLQEQYF.

The J gene is TRBJ1-1, the V gene TRBV9; 7 bases align to TRBD1. From germline, CDR1 is SGDLS and CDR2 YYNGEE. V lost 1 base and J lost 0; bases outside the gene matches: 9. This CDR3 comprises 17 residues. The CDR3 reads CASSVLPGGDLNTEAFF. The CDR3 DNA reads as TGTGCCAGCAGCGTACTCCCAGGGGGGGACTTGAACACTGAAGCTTTCTTT.

This chain joins TRBV30 and TRBJ2-7, with 8 nucleotides matching TRBD1. This CDR3 has 16 amino acids. V lost 3 bases and J lost 4; bases outside the gene matches: 14. Germline V gives CDR1 GTSNPN, CDR2 SVGIG (reference sequence). The CDR3 sequence: CAWRRPRTGPRYEQYF. The CDR3 bases are TGTGCCTGGAGGCGACCACGGACAGGGCCGAGATACGAGCAGTACTTC.

V gene TRBV18 combines with J gene TRBJ2-5; D is uncertain. V was pared by 4 bases and J by 9 bases, with 15 bases between. This CDR3 region has 13 residues. The germline V gene encodes CDR1 KGHSH and CDR2 LQKENI. CDR3 in DNA: TGTGCCAGCTCACACCCGACCGGCTGGGCCCAGTACTTC. It is translated as CASSHPTGWAQYF.

The chain uses TRBV3-1 and TRBJ2-7; D is unclear. Germline V gene data show CDR1 as LGHDT and CDR2 as YNNKEL (reference sequence). Trimming shortened V by 1 base and J by 1 base, and 8 bases separated the two germline ends. The CDR3 sequence is 14 residues long. The chain's CDR3 is CASSQALISYEQYF. DNA of the CDR3: TGTGCCAGCAGCCAAGCCCTGATTTCCTACGAGCAGTACTTC.

The rearrangement uses TRBV29-1 and TRBJ1-5; 11 positions match TRBD1. Germline-derived CDR1 and CDR2 are SQVTM and ANQGSEA. This CDR3 region has 13 residues. V shed 6 bases and J 3 bases; nucleotides not matched to a gene: 1. The CDR3 here is CSVGQGVNQPQHF. CDR3 coding DNA: TGCAGCGTGGGACAGGGGGTCAATCAGCCCCAGCATTTT.

This chain links TRBV4-2 with TRBJ1-1; D may be TRBD1 (5 bases). Deletions cut 2 bases from V and 8 bases from J, with 15 bases between. The germline gives CDR1 LGHNA, CDR2 YNFKEQ. CDR3 size: 14 residues. The CDR3 region is CASSQQGDLMEAFF. CDR3 DNA sequence: TGTGCCAGCAGCCAACAAGGGGATTTAATGGAAGCTTTCTTT.

In its sample, this clonotype was seen once. The chain employs TRBV7-3 and TRBJ1-1; D gene unclear. Germline V gene data show CDR1 as SGHTA and CDR2 as FQGTGA. The V end lost 3 bases, the J end lost 5 bases, and 10 bases lay between the germline ends. The CDR3 consists of 13 residues. The CDR3 nucleotides read TGTGCCAGCAGCTTTGGACGGGTTACTGAAGCTTTCTTT. Its translation: CASSFGRVTEAFF.

The chain is built from TRBV29-1 and TRBJ1-4; the D gene is possibly TRBD1 (6 bases). Germline CDR1 SQVTM, CDR2 ANQGSEA. V lost 7 bases, J lost 7 bases, and 13 bases lay in between. The CDR3 is 12 residues long. The CDR3 protein is CSAGGAVEKLFF. The CDR3 DNA is TGCAGCGCGGGGGGCGCGGTTGAAAAACTGTTTTTT.

The V gene is TRBV7-8, the J gene TRBJ2-7; D might be TRBD2 (6 bases). The CDR3 is made up of 14 amino acids. The V gene lost 4 bases and the J gene lost 9 bases, with 19 bases spanning the gap. Per the germline V gene, CDR1 is SGHVS and CDR2 is FQNEAQ. CDR3 protein: CASSSTGTDLRQYF. The CDR3 DNA follows: TGTGCCAGCAGCTCCACCGGGACTGACCTCCGGCAGTACTTC.

Written as DNA, the CDR3 is TGTGCCAGCAGCCCGGTAACCGCCCTTGAGCAGTTCTTC. This gives the protein CASSPVTALEQFF. The chain has TRBV5-4 and TRBJ2-1; D gene ambiguous. CDR3 size: 13 residues. V gave up 4 bases and J gave up 9 bases, with 14 bases separating them. Per the germline V gene, CDR1 is SGHNT and CDR2 is YYREEE (reference sequence).

The chain carries TRBV7-6 and TRBJ2-7, with a possible D match to TRBD2 (5 bases). CDR1 and CDR2 from the germline V gene are SGHVS and FNYEAQ. Trimming stripped 1 base from V and 1 base from J, with 11 bases between. This CDR3 is 15 amino acids long. This chain's CDR3 is CASSLGEWGSYEQYF. In nucleotides, the CDR3 is TGTGCCAGCAGCTTAGGGGAGTGGGGTTCCTACGAGCAGTACTTC.

V usage is TRBV7-9 and J usage is TRBJ2-3; 7 positions agree with TRBD1. There are 17 residues in the CDR3. V lost 5 bases to trimming and J lost 0 bases; unmatched junction nucleotides: 11. Germline V gene lookup returns CDR1 SEHNR and CDR2 FQNEAQ (reference sequence). The CDR3 nucleotides read TGTGCCAGCAGCACAGTAGGGACAGCTTCTAGCACAGATACGCAGTATTTT. This gives the protein CASSTVGTASSTDTQYF. The variable domain in full, with the rest retrieved from reference TRBV7-9 and TRBJ2-3, is DTGVSQNPRHKITKRGQNVTFRCDPISEHNRLYWYRQTLGQGPEFLTYFQNEAQLEKSRLLSDRFSAERPKGSFSTLEIQRTEQGDSAMYLCASSTVGTASSTDTQYFGPGTRLTVL.

This clonotype has just one count. V and J are TRBV6-6 and TRBJ1-2; 9 nucleotides match TRBD1. Germline CDR1 MNHNY, CDR2 SVGAGI (reference sequence). J lost 4 bases, V lost 6 bases, and 6 bases had no gene match. This CDR3 spans 14 amino acids. CDR3 nucleotides: TGTGCCAGCAGACCACAGGGGGCCGGCTATGGCTACACCTTC. The encoded protein is CASRPQGAGYGYTF.

V gene TRBV3-1 combines with J gene TRBJ2-5; D uncertain. V was pared by 5 bases and J by 7 bases, with 14 bases between. From germline, CDR1 is LGHDT and CDR2 YNNKEL (reference sequence). The CDR3 is 13 residues long. The CDR3 nucleotides read TGTGCCAGCAGCGAGGCCGCAATCGGGACCCAGTACTTC. It translates to CASSEAAIGTQYF.

The chain is built from TRBV12-3 or TRBV12-4 and TRBJ2-1; D is tentatively TRBD1 or TRBD2 (5 bases each). V was pared by 7 bases and J by 7 bases, with 14 bases between. CDR3 size: 13 residues. CDR3 sequence: CASTLWGGNEQFF. Here the CDR3 DNA reads TGTGCCAGCACCCTTTGGGGCGGGAATGAGCAGTTCTTC.

The V call is TRBV5-1, the J call TRBJ1-1; 11 bases agree with TRBD1. The J segment lost 3 bases and the V segment lost 3 bases, leaving 4 bases of the junction unmatched. Germline V lookup: CDR1 SGHRS, CDR2 YFSETQ. This CDR3 contains 15 residues. The CDR3 loop reads CASSSGQGVYTEAFF. DNA for the CDR3: TGCGCCAGCAGCTCGGGACAGGGGGTTTACACTGAAGCTTTCTTT.

The gene calls are TRBV5-1 and TRBJ1-1, with a tentative D call TRBD1 (6 bases). The germline V gene has CDR1 SGHRS and CDR2 YFSETQ. The CDR3 length is 13 residues. Trimming took off 4 bases at V and 8 bases at J, with 15 bases between the two ends. This chain's CDR3 is CASSAGGAVEAFF. The CDR3 region has the DNA TGCGCCAGCAGCGCCGGGGGGGCCGTGGAAGCTTTCTTT.

The chain recombines TRBV6-5 with TRBJ1-2; tentatively, D is TRBD1 (5 bases). Trimming took 7 bases from V and 7 from J, leaving 13 bases between them. The germline gives CDR1 MNHEY, CDR2 SVGAGI. The CDR3 length is 12 residues. CDR3 amino acids: CASTRTGGGYTF. The CDR3 DNA is TGTGCCAGCACAAGGACGGGGGGTGGCTACACCTTC.

This sequence joins TRBV29-1 and TRBJ1-2; D not resolved. V was pared by 8 bases and J by 7 bases, with 11 bases between. The CDR3 is 10 amino acids. Per germline, CDR1 SQVTM and CDR2 ANQGSEA. The CDR3 DNA is TGCAGCACCACCGCGGGTGGCTACACCTTC. Its translation is CSTTAGGYTF.

This chain joins TRBV5-6 and TRBJ1-2, with 10 bases fitting TRBD1. The length of the CDR3 is 16 residues. The J segment lost 4 bases and the V segment lost 2 bases, leaving 8 bases of the junction unmatched. Germline loops: CDR1 SGHDT, CDR2 YYEEEE. The DNA for the CDR3 is TGTGCCAGCAGCTTAAGACGGACAGGGGGGAGCTATGGCTACACCTTC. Translated, it gives CASSLRRTGGSYGYTF. Full variable domain (rest looked up from reference TRBV5-6 and TRBJ1-2): DAGVTQSPTHLIKTRGQQVTLRCSPKSGHDTVSWYQQALGQGPQFIFQYYEEEERQRGNFPDRFSGHQFPNYSSELNVNALLLGDSALYLCASSLRRTGGSYGYTFGSGTRLTVV.

This clonotype was recorded once. This sequence joins TRBV18 and TRBJ1-1; unclear D gene. V lost 3 bases to trimming and J lost 5 bases, with 10 bases between them. Per germline, CDR1 KGHSH and CDR2 LQKENI. There are 13 residues in the CDR3. The CDR3 nucleotides are TGTGCCAGCTCACCGGAGTCGGGTACTGAAGCTTTCTTT. This codes for CASSPESGTEAFF. The variable domain in full, with the rest retrieved from reference TRBV18 and TRBJ1-1, is NAGVMQNPRHLVRRRGQEARLRCSPMKGHSHVYWYRQLPEEGLKFMVYLQKENIIDESGMPKERFSAEFPKEGPSILRIQQVVRGDSAAYFCASSPESGTEAFFGQGTRLTVV.

The gene calls are TRBV7-9 and TRBJ1-1, with 9 bases fitting TRBD1. The length of the CDR3 is 16 residues. Germline loops: CDR1 SEHNR, CDR2 FQNEAQ (reference sequence). V trimming: 1 base; J trimming: 6 bases; junction bases outside the gene matches: 9. Here the CDR3 DNA reads TGTGCCAGCAGCTTAGGGTCGGGACAGGGACCGGCTGAAGCTTTCTTT. This codes for CASSLGSGQGPAEAFF.